Described below is a single TCR beta chain sequence and its context. The data are from a study of shared clonotypes between healthy human individuals. The authors divided CD4+ cells into CD45RA+ naive and CD45RA-negative memory subsets. This CDR3 has 14 residues. Germline CDR1 reads MDHEN; CDR2 reads SYDVKM. V lost 2 bases and J lost 5, with 10 bases in between. An assay was performed, and its level was deep. Assay used: immunoSEQ multiplex PCR; TCRdb lists only in-frame clones, some missing. Of 1.6 million or so clones listed, roughly 96% are singletons. J is TRBJ2-1 and V is TRBV28; D is tentatively TRBD1 or TRBD2 (5 bases each). The TCR sequence derives from a man younger than 45 in good health. Sequencing input: naive CD4+ T cells sorted from blood. Subset defined: CD45RA+ positively selected. CDR3 DNA sequence: TGTGCCAGCAGTTTAAGGGACCTAAACAATGAGCAGTTCTTC. Its translation is CASSLRDLNNEQFF.